One sample yielded the 19 T cell receptor beta chains listed below, sequenced in a study of tumor-infiltrating lymphocytes in oesophageal squamous cell carcinoma. TCRdb processed the PCR reads anew with MiXCR; each CDR3 protein has one entry. This sample has approximately 12,000 distinct CDR3 sequences, with around three fifths found just once. The sample consisted of esophageal tumor tissue. Receptors were obtained from a male donor with esophageal squamous cell carcinoma.

V usage is TRBV19 and J usage is TRBJ2-7, with D tentatively TRBD2 (6 bases). The CDR3 sequence is 15 residues long. Trimming cost V 1 base and J 5 bases, with 15 bases left between them. CDR1 is LNHDA and CDR2 is SQIVND in the germline V gene (reference sequence). The CDR3 nucleotides read TGTGCCAGTAGTATAGTTGCGGGTGGGAGGAACGAGCAGTACTTC. Residues: CASSIVAGGRNEQYF.

The rearrangement uses TRBV29-1 and TRBJ2-7, with 9 bases aligning to TRBD1. The tail of the sequence fits TRBJ2-1 better, so the J call may be wrong. Germline lookup yields CDR1 SQVTM and CDR2 ANQGSEA. The CDR3 runs 12 residues. CDR3 nucleotide sequence: TGCAGCGTCCGACAGGGGGGGAAGGAGCAGTTCTTC. This translates into CSVRQGGKEQFF.

The genes are TRBV27 and TRBJ2-7; unclear D gene. The CDR3 has 12 residues. V gave up 3 bases and J gave up 10 bases, with 13 bases separating them. Per germline, CDR1 MNHEY and CDR2 SMNVEV (reference sequence). CDR3 amino acids: CASSFLNRPQYF. The CDR3 DNA reads TGTGCCAGCAGTTTCCTTAATCGACCCCAGTACTTC.

The rearrangement joins TRBV11-2 to TRBJ1-6; no firm D call. Germline CDR1 is SGHAT and CDR2 is FQNNGV. The V gene lost 2 bases and the J gene lost 7 bases, with 15 bases spanning the gap. The length of the CDR3 is 16 residues. CDR3 residues: CASSLRAATSNSPLHF. Here the CDR3 DNA reads TGTGCCAGCAGCTTAAGAGCGGCGACTTCAAATTCACCCCTCCACTTT.

About this clonotype itself: A read error is possible here, since a much larger clone lies one base away. The chain has TRBV4-1 and TRBJ2-7; 8 positions agree with TRBD1. The J call is doubtful: the DNA matches TRBJ1-2 better. CDR1 MGHRA and CDR2 YSYEKL come from the germline V gene. CDR3 length: 16 amino acids. CDR3 nucleotide sequence: TGCGCCAGCAGCCAGAAGGACAGGGCCGAATTGGAAGGCTACACCTTC. This translates into CASSQKDRAELEGYTF.

This sequence joins TRBV12-3 or TRBV12-4 and TRBJ2-2; the match to TRBD1 covers 8 bases. J lost 0 bases, V lost 6 bases, and 6 bases had no gene match. The CDR3 sequence is 16 residues long. CDR3 in DNA: TGTGCCAGCAGCCTCAGGGGGCTCTCGAACACCGGGGAGCTGTTTTTT. Amino acid sequence: CASSLRGLSNTGELFF.

This clonotype has at least ten counts. The rearrangement links TRBV7-2 to TRBJ2-7; a possible D gene is TRBD2 (6 bases). V was shortened by 2 bases and J by 2 bases, with 10 bases between the two germline ends. The CDR3 has 14 amino acids. Looked up from germline, CDR1 is SGHTA and CDR2 is FQGNSA. The CDR3 spells CASSLMGGPYEQYF. CDR3 DNA: TGTGCCAGCAGCTTAATGGGGGGACCCTACGAGCAGTACTTC. Variable domain in full (rest from reference TRBV7-2 and TRBJ2-7): GAGVSQSPSNKVTEKGKDVELRCDPISGHTALYWYRQSLGQGLEFLIYFQGNSAPDKSGLPSDRFSAERTGGSVSTLTIQRTQQEDSAVYLCASSLMGGPYEQYFGPGTRLTVT.

The genes are TRBV7-9 and TRBJ2-6; D gene unclear. Gene TRBJ2-1 matches the end of the DNA better, so the J call may be wrong. The CDR3 sequence is 17 residues long. Germline assignment: CDR1 SEHNR and CDR2 FQNEAQ (reference sequence). The DNA of the CDR3 is TGTGCCAGCAGCTTAGCGCTTATGGGCCTGAGCTCCTACGAGCAGTTCTTC. Protein product: CASSLALMGLSSYEQFF.

There are a few counts of this clonotype. The chain carries TRBV11-2 and TRBJ2-2, with 10 bases matching TRBD1. V lost 7 bases to trimming and J lost 4 bases; unmatched junction nucleotides: 12. The germline gives CDR1 SGHAT, CDR2 FQNNGV. This CDR3 is 17 amino acids long. CDR3 nucleotides: TGTGCCAGCACCAGTCTAGGACAGGGGGACCCCACCGGGGAGCTGTTTTTT. This encodes CASTSLGQGDPTGELFF.

This clonotype is deemed medium-sized. The chain combines TRBV6-1 with TRBJ2-7, with D hard to call. Between the trimmed V and J ends, which lost 0 bases and 0 bases, there was a span of 9 bases. The CDR3 extends over 15 amino acids. Germline V CDR1 and CDR2: MNHNS, SASEGT. Written as DNA, the CDR3 is TGTGCCAGCAGTGAAGCGTCGGACGGCTCCTACGAGCAGTACTTC. It yields the protein CASSEASDGSYEQYF.

The chain joins TRBV7-6 to TRBJ2-3, with 15 positions matching TRBD2. With V trimmed by 5 bases and J by 5 bases, 5 bases remained unmatched. From germline, CDR1 is SGHVS and CDR2 FNYEAQ. CDR3 length: 16 amino acids. The CDR3 loop is CASSDGLAGGQDTQYF. The CDR3 DNA is TGTGCCAGCAGCGATGGACTAGCGGGAGGGCAAGATACGCAGTATTTT.

This clonotype was seen many times. The V gene is TRBV7-2, the J gene TRBJ2-3, with 7 bases identical to TRBD2. CDR3 length equals 15 residues. V was pared by 6 bases and J by 0 bases, with 6 bases of the junction left unmatched. Germline V CDR1 and CDR2: SGHTA, FQGNSA. The CDR3 DNA sequence: TGTGCCAGCAGTCGGGACTACCTCAGCACAGATACGCAGTATTTT. Its protein is CASSRDYLSTDTQYF.

The gene calls are TRBV6-1 and TRBJ2-3, with 10 nucleotides matching TRBD1. This CDR3 has 14 amino acids. The germline V gene encodes CDR1 MNHNS and CDR2 SASEGT. V shed 8 bases and J 6 bases; nucleotides not matched to a gene: 8. The CDR3, as DNA: TGTGCCAGCGTCCCCGGACAGGGGGGGGATACGCAGTATTTT. It codes for CASVPGQGGDTQYF.

J is TRBJ2-6 and V is TRBV30; a weak D match, TRBD2 (6 bases). Matching the DNA end better, TRBJ2-7 makes the J call doubtful. CDR1 GTSNPN and CDR2 SVGIG come from the germline V gene (reference sequence). The CDR3 covers 14 residues. The CDR3 loop reads CAWSGRLGEDEQYF. DNA of the CDR3: TGTGCCTGGAGTGGACGACTAGGGGAGGATGAGCAGTACTTC.

This clonotype is a singleton in its sample. The genes are TRBV6-1 and TRBJ2-1; 7 bases agree with TRBD2. TRBJ2-7 matches the DNA end more closely, so the J call is doubtful. Looked up from germline, CDR1 is MNHNS and CDR2 is SASEGT. The CDR3 totals 13 residues. This chain's CDR3 is CASTGGSSYEQYF. The CDR3 bases are TGTGCCAGCACCGGGGGGTCCTCCTACGAGCAGTACTTC.

This chain links TRBV6-6 with TRBJ2-3, with TRBD1 matching 10 bases. V was clipped by 5 bases and J by 8 bases; unmatched bases: 4. The CDR3 loop spans 13 amino acids. The germline CDR1 and CDR2 sequences are MNHNY and SVGAGI (reference sequence). The CDR3 protein is CASSAGTGVTQYF. DNA of the CDR3: TGTGCCAGCAGTGCCGGGACAGGGGTTACGCAGTATTTT.

V and J are TRBV11-1 and TRBJ2-3, with TRBD1 matching over 9 bases. The J call could be wrong; TRBJ2-1 is a better fit for the DNA end. CDR1 SGHAT and CDR2 FQDESV come from the germline V gene (reference sequence). The CDR3 is 17 residues long. CDR3 residues: CASSLGSGQGIYNEQFF. The CDR3 nucleotides are TGTGCCAGCAGCTTAGGGTCGGGACAGGGTATTTACAATGAGCAGTTCTTC.

The genes are TRBV7-6 and TRBJ2-5, with TRBD2 matching over 9 bases. CDR3 length: 16 amino acids. CDR1 and CDR2 (germline): SGHVS, FNYEAQ. J gave up 4 bases and V 3 bases, and 9 bases lay outside the gene matches. CDR3 sequence: CASSLRASGNGETQYF. In DNA, the CDR3 is TGTGCCAGCAGCTTGAGGGCTAGCGGGAATGGAGAGACCCAGTACTTC.

The table lists this clonotype with a few counts. The CDR3 coding sequence is TGTGCCAGCAGTCAACCGGGACTAGCGGGACTCGAGCAGTACTTC. Amino acids: CASSQPGLAGLEQYF. The chain couples TRBV6-1 to TRBJ2-1; 13 positions match TRBD2. With the DNA end fitting TRBJ2-7 better, the J assignment may be wrong. Germline CDR1 and CDR2: MNHNS and SASEGT. The CDR3 has 15 amino acids.